The T cell receptor beta chain under discussion was sequenced for a study of T cell responses to AZD1222 COVID-19 vaccine. General study findings and limits: At baseline, just 6 or 7 AZD1222 recipients tested seropositive.

Measured with immunoSEQ multiplex PCR; TCRdb has only the in-frame clones, and not every one. The sample records some 200,000 clones, approximately 93% being singletons. V gave up 4 bases and J gave up 3 bases; unmatched junction bases: 9. Germline loops: CDR1 SGDLS, CDR2 YYNGEE. CDR3 size: 16 residues. The count of this clone is one. Its antigen is currently unknown. The TCR comes from an adult who received the AZD1222 COVID-19 vaccine. This specimen consisted of peripheral blood, obtained 28 days after the second AZD1222 dose. The chain has TRBV9 and TRBJ2-3; 9 bases are a match to TRBD1. The CDR3 loop reads CASSFRTGDVTDTQYF. The DNA of the CDR3 is TGTGCCAGCAGCTTTCGGACAGGGGATGTTACAGATACGCAGTATTTT. The whole variable domain, filled in from reference TRBV9 and TRBJ2-3, reads DSGVTQTPKHLITATGQRVTLRCSPRSGDLSVYWYQQSLDQGLQFLIQYYNGEERAKGNILERFSAQQFPDLHSELNLSSLELGDSALYFCASSFRTGDVTDTQYFGPGTRLTVL.